Listed below are T cell receptor beta chains from one sample, sequenced in a study of T cells in Graves' hyperthyroidism and ophthalmopathy. TCRdb processed the multiplex PCR reads anew with MiXCR; each CDR3 protein has one entry. Of 560,000 or so distinct CDR3 sequences in the sample, approximately 20% were seen once. Specimen: blood. Every receptor here comes from a man in his forties or fifties with Graves' ophthalmopathy. Both conserved end residues are part of each CDR3. The D gene is left open where the match is weak. The size entry is marked missing in some rows and otherwise reads once, few, many or a size class.

clone size	D gene	V gene	J gene	CDR3 protein	CDR3 DNA
few	-	TRBV7-9	TRBJ1-4	CASSSVVTDGRREKLFF	TGTGCCAGCAGCTCCGTGGTAACCGACGGTCGGCGTGAAAAACTGTTTTTT
-	-	TRBV9	TRBJ2-2	CASSVEALSFGNTGELFF	TGTGCCAGCAGCGTAGAGGCCCTCAGTTTCGGGAACACCGGGGAGCTGTTTTTT
-	TRBD1	TRBV9	TRBJ2-1	CASSAWTGGNEQFF	TGTGCCAGCAGCGCCTGGACAGGAGGCAATGAGCAGTTCTTC
-	TRBD1	TRBV7-3	TRBJ1-1	CASSMTGGNTEAFF	TGTGCCAGCAGCATGACAGGGGGAAACACTGAAGCTTTCTTT
few	-	TRBV12-3/TRBV12-4	TRBJ2-2	CASRDSFRELFF	TGTGCCAGCCGAGATAGCTTTAGGGAGCTGTTTTTT
few	TRBD2	TRBV14	TRBJ2-1	CASKERGGYNEQFF	TGTGCCAGCAAAGAGCGGGGGGGCTACAATGAGCAGTTCTTC
few	-	TRBV10-3	TRBJ2-2	CAINPGVNTGELFF	TGTGCCATCAATCCGGGAGTTAACACCGGGGAGCTGTTTTTT
few	-	TRBV9	TRBJ2-1	CASSVVSTFSYNEQFF	TGTGCCAGCAGCGTAGTGTCGACTTTCTCCTACAATGAGCAGTTCTTC
many	TRBD1	TRBV2	TRBJ2-2	CASSETGPNTGELFF	TGTGCCAGCAGTGAGACAGGGCCGAACACCGGGGAGCTGTTTTTT
-	-	TRBV4-1	TRBJ2-7	CASSQKGNYEQYF	TGCGCCAGCAGCCAAAAGGGTAACTACGAGCAGTACTTC
many	-	TRBV18	TRBJ1-1	CASSPLREMNTEAFF	TGTGCCAGCTCACCATTACGGGAGATGAACACTGAAGCTTTCTTT
-	TRBD2	TRBV7-2	TRBJ2-1	CASRGSGGSYNEQFF	TGTGCCAGCAGGGGGAGCGGGGGGTCCTACAATGAGCAGTTCTTC
-	TRBD2	TRBV20-1	TRBJ2-3	CSARDLRGRVDTQYF	TGCAGTGCTAGAGATTTACGCGGGAGGGTAGATACGCAGTATTTT